A selection of T cell receptor beta chains follows, all from one sample in a study of identical twins' blood T cells. One entry per CDR3 protein, called by TCRdb with MiXCR from the 5' RACE reads. The sample comprises 350,000 to 450,000 distinct CDR3 sequences, under 30% of which are singletons, and about 6% rests with the top ten. Sequencing input: PBMCs. These receptor sequences come from a woman aged 18-49 years in good health. Both conserved end residues are part of each CDR3. A D gene is named only where the DNA matches it firmly. Only some rows state a clone size, as once, few, many or a class for expanded clones.

size: few
D: .
length: 14
V: TRBV20-1
J: TRBJ1-1
CDR3: CSAETQGFGTEAFF
DNA: TGCAGTGCTGAAACTCAGGGTTTTGGCACTGAAGCTTTCTTT

size: .
D: .
length: 15
V: TRBV5-6
J: TRBJ2-2
CDR3: CASSLGVIQGAELFF
DNA: TGTGCCAGCAGCTTGGGCGTGATCCAAGGGGCGGAGCTGTTTTTT

size: .
D: .
length: 12
V: TRBV19
J: TRBJ2-2
CDR3: CASSIITGELFF
DNA: TGTGCCAGTAGTATCATCACCGGGGAGCTGTTTTTT

size: few
D: TRBD2
length: 15
V: TRBV25-1
J: TRBJ2-7
CDR3: CASSETSGTIDEQYF
DNA: TGTGCCAGCAGTGAAACTAGCGGGACGATCGACGAGCAGTACTTC

size: few
D: .
length: 14
V: TRBV5-1
J: TRBJ2-1
CDR3: CASSLGQRDNEQFF
DNA: TGCGCCAGCAGCTTGGGCCAGCGGGACAATGAGCAGTTCTTC

size: .
D: .
length: 11
V: TRBV27
J: TRBJ2-7
CDR3: CASGQTYEQYF
DNA: TGTGCCAGCGGTCAGACCTACGAGCAGTACTTC

size: many
D: .
length: 10
V: TRBV20-1
J: TRBJ2-5
CDR3: CSAHKETQYF
DNA: TGCAGTGCCCATAAGGAGACCCAGTACTTC

size: .
D: .
length: 12
V: TRBV3-1
J: TRBJ2-1
CDR3: CASSQVQNEQFF
DNA: TGTGCCAGCAGCCAAGTGCAGAATGAGCAGTTCTTC

size: .
D: TRBD1
length: 14
V: TRBV20-1
J: TRBJ1-1
CDR3: CSALTTGGPTEAFF
DNA: TGCAGTGCTCTCACCACAGGGGGGCCCACTGAAGCTTTCTTT

size: few
D: .
length: 14
V: TRBV20-1
J: TRBJ2-4
CDR3: CSAPGLLAKNIQYF
DNA: TGCAGTGCTCCTGGTCTTTTAGCCAAAAACATTCAGTACTTC

size: many
D: TRBD2
length: 14
V: TRBV20-1
J: TRBJ2-3
CDR3: CSATLAGVLDTQYF
DNA: TGCAGTGCAACACTAGCGGGAGTTCTTGATACGCAGTATTTT

size: .
D: .
length: 12
V: TRBV12-3/TRBV12-4
J: TRBJ2-5
CDR3: CASTLQQGTQYF
DNA: TGTGCCAGCACCCTACAACAAGGGACCCAGTACTTC

size: few
D: .
length: 13
V: TRBV19
J: TRBJ1-1
CDR3: CASSIGQGTEAFF
DNA: TGTGCCAGTAGTATCGGCCAGGGCACTGAAGCTTTCTTT

size: .
D: .
length: 11
V: TRBV11-2
J: TRBJ2-1
CDR3: CASSLEAEQFF
DNA: TGTGCCAGCAGCTTAGAGGCTGAGCAGTTCTTC

size: .
D: .
length: 14
V: TRBV20-1
J: TRBJ2-3
CDR3: CSARGASSTDTQYF
DNA: TGCAGTGCTAGAGGGGCTTCTAGCACAGATACGCAGTATTTT

size: .
D: TRBD1
length: 17
V: TRBV5-6
J: TRBJ2-2
CDR3: CTSSLARGTGRTGELFF
DNA: TGTACCAGCAGCTTGGCCAGAGGGACAGGGCGCACCGGGGAGCTGTTTTTT

size: few
D: .
length: 14
V: TRBV10-2
J: TRBJ1-1
CDR3: CASSEYAGNTEAFF
DNA: TGCGCCAGCAGTGAATACGCAGGAAACACTGAAGCTTTCTTT

size: .
D: TRBD1
length: 17
V: TRBV6-6
J: TRBJ1-1
CDR3: CASSRSPGTGGGTEAFF
DNA: TGTGCCAGCAGTCGAAGTCCCGGGACAGGGGGAGGCACTGAAGCTTTCTTT

size: .
D: .
length: 14
V: TRBV29-1
J: TRBJ2-4
CDR3: CSVEELGVENIQYF
DNA: TGCAGCGTTGAAGAGTTAGGGGTGGAAAACATTCAGTACTTC

size: .
D: .
length: 15
V: TRBV5-1
J: TRBJ1-2
CDR3: CASSLEAGHYYGYTF
DNA: TGCGCCAGCAGCTTGGAGGCGGGACACTACTATGGCTACACCTTC

size: .
D: .
length: 12
V: TRBV12-5
J: TRBJ2-3
CDR3: CASGLSAGTQYF
DNA: TGTGCTAGTGGTTTGTCGGCGGGTACGCAGTATTTT

size: .
D: .
length: 11
V: TRBV20-1
J: TRBJ2-4
CDR3: CSARQTDIQYF
DNA: TGCAGTGCTAGACAAACGGACATTCAGTACTTC

size: few
D: .
length: 14
V: TRBV12-3/TRBV12-4
J: TRBJ1-1
CDR3: CASSLGAQDTEAFF
DNA: TGTGCCAGCAGTTTAGGGGCGCAGGACACTGAAGCTTTCTTT

size: .
D: TRBD1
length: 16
V: TRBV5-6
J: TRBJ2-7
CDR3: CASSLPSRDSPYEQYF
DNA: TGTGCCAGCAGCTTGCCTTCCAGGGACAGTCCCTACGAGCAGTACTTC

size: .
D: TRBD1
length: 14
V: TRBV6-2/TRBV6-3
J: TRBJ1-4
CDR3: CASKSGQNNEKLFF
DNA: TGTGCCAGCAAGTCGGGACAGAATAATGAAAAACTGTTTTTT

size: .
D: TRBD2
length: 15
V: TRBV5-1
J: TRBJ2-1
CDR3: CASSWTSGTLNEQFF
DNA: TGCGCCAGCAGCTGGACTAGCGGGACTCTCAATGAGCAGTTCTTC

size: .
D: .
length: 14
V: TRBV6-5
J: TRBJ1-5
CDR3: CASSYQRTIPLQHF
DNA: TGTGCCAGCAGTTACCAACGAACAATTCCGCTCCAGCATTTT

size: .
D: TRBD2
length: 16
V: TRBV6-2/TRBV6-3
J: TRBJ2-1
CDR3: CASSYSRLAEFNEQFF
DNA: TGTGCCAGCAGTTACTCAAGACTAGCGGAGTTCAATGAGCAGTTCTTC

size: .
D: .
length: 16
V: TRBV10-3
J: TRBJ2-5
CDR3: CAISEFLGTFQETQYF
DNA: TGTGCCATCAGTGAGTTCTTAGGGACCTTCCAAGAGACCCAGTACTTC

size: few
D: .
length: 11
V: TRBV12-3/TRBV12-4
J: TRBJ2-7
CDR3: CASSWTQGQYF
DNA: TGTGCCAGCAGTTGGACCCAGGGGCAGTACTTC

size: .
D: .
length: 15
V: TRBV20-1
J: TRBJ1-2
CDR3: CSAKSGRQPNYGYTF
DNA: TGCAGTGCGAAATCAGGGCGACAGCCTAACTATGGCTACACCTTC